This T cell receptor (beta chain) was profiled in a study of early T cells in non-severe SARS-CoV-2 infection. Whole-study results and caveats: The study's VDJdb matching favored anti-spike CD8 responses and missed private and CD4 specificities.

With respect to this clonotype: Its antigen is currently unknown.

The V gene end was trimmed by 4 bases and the J gene end by 1 base; junction bases not matched to a gene: 9. Germline assignment: CDR1 ENHRY and CDR2 SYGVKD. This CDR3 is built from 18 residues. The TCR library protocol attached unique molecular identifiers to the individual cDNA molecules. TCRdb passed the 5' RACE reads through MiXCR, listing each CDR3 protein once. The sample records nearly 60,000 distinct CDR3 sequences, roughly an eighth being singletons. This receptor was obtained from an adult who was a healthcare worker with PCR-confirmed SARS-CoV-2 infection or an uninfected control (not recorded which). Sequenced sample: whole blood. The rearrangement links TRBV10-3 to TRBJ2-1; 11 positions match TRBD2. CDR3 in amino acids: CAISAGLAALRSYNEQFF. The CDR3 nucleotides read TGTGCCATCAGTGCGGGACTAGCGGCCCTCAGGTCCTACAATGAGCAGTTCTTC.